What follows are 16 T cell receptor beta chains derived from one specimen sequenced in a study of cytomegalovirus exposure and HLA in healthy donors. Researchers ran the PCR with 60 Vbeta and 13 Jbeta primers. Assay: immunoSEQ multiplex PCR; the TCRdb copy retains only in-frame clones and omits some. The sample includes 70,000 to 95,000 clones, around 79% seen only once; the top ten take over 10%. The sequencing input was PBMCs. The receptors were gathered from a human donor in good health.

This clone was detected a few times. The chain is built from TRBV4-3 and TRBJ1-1; 11 bases line up with TRBD1. V lost 0 bases, J lost 4 bases, and 4 bases stayed unmatched. CDR1 is LGHNA and CDR2 is YSLEER in the germline V gene. CDR3 length equals 16 residues. The CDR3 loop is CASSQESGTGGTEAFF. Here the CDR3 DNA reads TGCGCCAGCAGCCAAGAATCGGGGACAGGGGGCACTGAAGCTTTCTTT.

This sequence joins TRBV5-1 and TRBJ1-6; TRBD1 matches 10 bases. CDR3 length equals 18 residues. V lost 3 bases to trimming and J lost 7 bases; unmatched junction nucleotides: 13. Germline assignment: CDR1 SGHRS and CDR2 YFSETQ. The CDR3 DNA is TGCGCCAGCAGCTCCCTAAATCCGGGACAGGGGCTGAATTCACCCCTCCACTTT. Translation: CASSSLNPGQGLNSPLHF.

This chain links TRBV10-1 with TRBJ2-3; TRBD2 aligns across 12 bases. The V gene end was trimmed by 5 bases and the J gene end by 6 bases; junction bases not matched to a gene: 3. CDR3 length equals 14 residues. CDR1 is WNHNN and CDR2 is SYGVQD in the germline V gene (reference sequence). The CDR3 DNA sequence: TGCGCCAGCAGTCCCGGACTAGCGGGGGATACGCAGTATTTT. This gives the protein CASSPGLAGDTQYF.

J is TRBJ1-1 and V is TRBV12-5; D gene unclear. Germline CDR1 is LGHNT and CDR2 is FRNRAP. The CDR3 is 15 amino acids. With 4 bases removed from V and 1 base from J, the gap between germline ends came to 13 bases. CDR3 loop: CASGSARPGNTEAFF. CDR3 nucleotide sequence: TGTGCTAGTGGTTCCGCACGGCCGGGGAACACTGAAGCTTTCTTT.

This clone was detected once. The chain is built from TRBV27 and TRBJ2-5; D is possibly TRBD2 (6 bases). CDR3 size: 15 residues. Trimming shortened V by 3 bases and J by 4 bases, and 15 bases separated the two germline ends. Looked up from germline, CDR1 is MNHEY and CDR2 is SMNVEV (reference sequence). CDR3 DNA: TGTGCCAGCAGTTTGCTTGCGGGGTATGGAGAGACCCAGTACTTC. Translating gives CASSLLAGYGETQYF.

The rearrangement links TRBV4-1 to TRBJ2-2; TRBD1 matches 9 bases. This CDR3 has 15 residues. Trimming took 3 bases from V and 7 from J; bases not matched to a gene: 6. Germline CDR1 is MGHRA and CDR2 is YSYEKL. The CDR3 bases are TGCGCCAGCAGCCAGAAACAGGGGGCTAACGGGGAGCTGTTTTTT. Its protein is CASSQKQGANGELFF.

The CDR3 protein is CASSVPLAASTDTQYF. CDR3 coding DNA: TGTGCCAGCAGCGTCCCCCTAGCGGCAAGCACAGATACGCAGTATTTT. The chain has TRBV9 and TRBJ2-3; 7 bases are a match to TRBD2. The trim removed 2 bases at V and 0 bases at J, leaving 6 bases unmatched. This CDR3 is built from 16 residues. Germline values: CDR1 SGDLS, CDR2 YYNGEE. Using reference TRBV9 and TRBJ2-3 for the parts outside the CDR3, the full variable domain is DSGVTQTPKHLITATGQRVTLRCSPRSGDLSVYWYQQSLDQGLQFLIQYYNGEERAKGNILERFSAQQFPDLHSELNLSSLELGDSALYFCASSVPLAASTDTQYFGPGTRLTVL.

This clone turned up a few times. The chain couples TRBV4-3 to TRBJ1-4; tentative D call: TRBD1 (5 bases). V was cut by 1 base and J by 8 bases, with 14 bases left in between. Germline loops: CDR1 LGHNA, CDR2 YSLEER. This CDR3 comprises 15 residues. Written as DNA, the CDR3 is TGCGCCAGCAGCCAAGTGGGAGGGGATGGAGAAAAACTGTTTTTT. Protein sequence: CASSQVGGDGEKLFF.

The count of this clone is one. This chain links TRBV7-9 with TRBJ2-7; 7 nucleotides agree with TRBD2. The trim removed 5 bases at V and 3 bases at J, leaving 7 bases unmatched. This CDR3 comprises 14 residues. CDR1 and CDR2 (germline): SEHNR, FQNEAQ (reference sequence). CDR3 sequence reads: CASSDPGLHYEQYF. CDR3 DNA: TGTGCCAGCAGCGACCCGGGACTACACTACGAGCAGTACTTC. The whole variable domain, filled in from reference TRBV7-9 and TRBJ2-7, reads DTGVSQNPRHKITKRGQNVTFRCDPISEHNRLYWYRQTLGQGPEFLTYFQNEAQLEKSRLLSDRFSAERPKGSFSTLEIQRTEQGDSAMYLCASSDPGLHYEQYFGPGTRLTVT.

The chain recombines TRBV5-4 with TRBJ2-7; 7 nucleotides match TRBD1. CDR1 is SGHNT and CDR2 is YYREEE in the germline V gene (reference sequence). This CDR3 is 14 amino acids long. Trimming cost V 0 bases and J 4 bases; bases outside gene matches: 4. CDR3 sequence reads: CASSLGTGEYEQYF. In DNA, the CDR3 is TGTGCCAGCAGCTTGGGGACAGGAGAGTACGAGCAGTACTTC.

The rearrangement links TRBV6-6 to TRBJ2-7; 10 nucleotides align to TRBD1. The CDR3 consists of 14 residues. After removal of 4 bases from V and 5 bases from J, the junction contained 5 bases not matched to a gene. CDR1 is MNHNY, CDR2 SVGAGI, per germline (reference sequence). The CDR3 spells CASSFAGQGDEQYF. DNA for the CDR3: TGTGCCAGCAGTTTCGCCGGACAGGGGGACGAGCAGTACTTC.

This chain uses TRBV13 with TRBJ2-1; TRBD2 matches 13 bases. The J segment lost 6 bases and the V segment lost 4 bases, leaving 6 bases of the junction unmatched. CDR1 PRHDT and CDR2 FYEKMQ come from the germline V gene (reference sequence). This CDR3 has 16 amino acids. CDR3 loop: CASSSMTSGGFNEQFF. DNA of the CDR3: TGTGCCAGCAGCTCGATGACTAGCGGGGGGTTCAATGAGCAGTTCTTC.

The gene calls are TRBV18 and TRBJ2-3; tentatively, D is TRBD2 (6 bases). Germline assignment: CDR1 KGHSH and CDR2 LQKENI. Trimming removed 4 bases at V and 0 bases at J, with 14 bases between. The CDR3 loop spans 16 amino acids. The CDR3 nucleotides read TGTGCCAGCTCACGATTAGCGGAGACGAGCACAGATACGCAGTATTTT. This gives the protein CASSRLAETSTDTQYF.

This clone has more than one count but fewer than ten. V is TRBV7-9 and J is TRBJ2-3; 7 nucleotides line up with TRBD1. The CDR3 is 12 amino acids. Germline lookup yields CDR1 SEHNR and CDR2 FQNEAQ (reference sequence). J gave up 6 bases and V 10 bases, and 7 bases lay outside the gene matches. The CDR3 loop is CAIDGQVDTQYF. The CDR3 DNA reads TGTGCCATCGATGGACAGGTGGATACGCAGTATTTT.

CDR3 bases: TGTGCCAGCAGCCCCCCCGGGACAGGCATGAACACTGAAGCTTTCTTT. Protein: CASSPPGTGMNTEAFF. V is TRBV7-9 and J is TRBJ1-1; TRBD1 aligns across 8 bases. Germline lookup yields CDR1 SEHNR and CDR2 FQNEAQ (reference sequence). This CDR3 region has 16 residues. The junction had 8 bases not matched to a gene; V was cut back by 5 bases and J by 0 bases.

Judged by abundance, this clone is medium-sized. The chain couples TRBV6-1 to TRBJ2-2; possible D gene TRBD1, 6 bases. Germline V lookup: CDR1 MNHNS, CDR2 SASEGT. With 5 bases removed from V and 0 bases from J, the gap between germline ends came to 10 bases. The CDR3 has 15 residues. CDR3 amino acids: CASSNRDTNTGELFF. CDR3 in DNA: TGTGCCAGCAGTAACCGGGACACGAACACCGGGGAGCTGTTTTTT.